The following is a T cell receptor (beta chain) sequence with its context. Its antigen remains unidentified. Possible read error: a much larger clone is one base away. This specimen comes from a study of tumor-infiltrating lymphocytes in primary liver carcinoma. As for the study in general: The yield of productive TCRbeta reads per sample was roughly 3.5 to 7.13 million and was similar across tissue types. Study-level results: Lower overlap was observed for tumor-adjacent and tumor-blood pairs relative to tumor region pairs.

The researchers obtained blood RNA from unsorted whole blood and also extracted germline DNA. The input was 450 to 500 ng total RNA; TCR beta cDNA was made from it with a constant-region primer. What produced the TCR beta libraries was three nested multiplex PCR rounds using slightly modified ARM-PCR. The first two PCR rounds used TRBV1-TRBV30 primers with a Cbeta primer, roughly 10 cycles each. One entry per CDR3 protein, called by TCRdb with MiXCR from the multiplex PCR reads. The sample shows hundreds of thousands of distinct CDR3 sequences, 65% of them seen only once. The V gene's germline CDR1 is MGHRA and CDR2 YSYEKL. V lost 4 bases and J 5 bases, leaving 16 bases between the germline ends. This CDR3 is built from 15 residues.

This chain connects TRBV4-1 to TRBJ2-3; a possible D gene is TRBD2 (6 bases). Sequencing was performed on peripheral blood. This TCR came from a middle-aged man with primary liver carcinoma and hepatitis B virus infection. The CDR3 loop is CASSPRLENVDTQYF. The CDR3 nucleotides read TGCGCCAGCAGCCCGAGACTAGAGAATGTAGATACGCAGTATTTT.